Detailed here is one T cell receptor (beta chain). The antigen remains undetermined. Other nucleotide sequences in the sample specify the same CDR3. CDR3 length: 17 residues. CDR1 is MRHNA and CDR2 is SNTAGT in the germline V gene. V gave up 7 bases and J gave up 3 bases, with 22 bases separating them. This record belongs to a study of graft-versus-host responses after intestinal transplantation. TCRdb's copy holds only in-frame clones and misses some; the assay was immunoSEQ multiplex PCR. Among 80,000 to 95,000 clones listed, roughly 91% were seen once. This clonotype was sampled from a human donor who received an intestinal transplant. The material was unstimulated CD8+ T cells sorted from spleen or lymph node cells, obtained before intestinal transplant. The chain is built from TRBV6-4 and TRBJ2-1; the D is unclear. CDR3 coding DNA: TGTGCCAGCAACCTCTACCATCAATTTGCCCACTACAATGAGCAGTTCTTC. It yields the protein CASNLYHQFAHYNEQFF.